This entry is about one T cell receptor (beta chain). This specimen belongs to a study of blood T cell repertoires in COVID-19. Overall study: The samples span acute and convalescent COVID-19 from the United States, Italy and Spain. Sample material is recorded as cDNA or gDNA derived from T cells, B-cell-depleted T cells, or PBMCs.

The table came from immunoSEQ multiplex PCR; TCRdb's copy has only in-frame clones and leaves some out. Here the sample spans about 160,000 clones, around 93% being singletons. V was trimmed by 8 bases and J by 3 bases, leaving 19 bases between them. CDR1 is SQVTM and CDR2 is ANQGSEA in the germline V gene. This CDR3 is 14 amino acids long. The sample taken for sequencing was peripheral blood. The origin of this receptor is a woman in her fifties or sixties with acute or convalescent COVID-19. The V call is TRBV29-1, the J call TRBJ1-2, with D tentatively TRBD1 (6 bases). Here the CDR3 reads CSTEGGFPDYGYTF. DNA for the CDR3: TGCAGCACCGAAGGGGGTTTCCCAGACTATGGCTACACCTTC.